These 26 T cell receptor beta chains were sequenced from one sample in a study of blood T cell repertoires in COVID-19. The protocol was immunoSEQ multiplex PCR, while the TCRdb copy is restricted to in-frame clones and leaves out a portion. In the table there are about 240,000 clones, roughly 89% of which are singletons. The material sequenced was PBMCs or T cells enriched from blood (not recorded which). Source of these receptors: a woman aged 25 to 39 who had recovered from COVID-19.

This clone was seen only once. The rearrangement joins TRBV28 to TRBJ1-5; D remains unclear. Trimming removed 5 bases from V and 5 bases from J, with 16 bases in between. The germline CDR1 and CDR2 sequences are MDHEN and SYDVKM. The CDR3 is made up of 15 amino acids. This CDR3 is CASSPLGAGDQPQHF. Here the CDR3 DNA reads TGTGCCAGCAGTCCCTTGGGAGCCGGAGATCAGCCCCAGCATTTT.

The chain uses TRBV30 and TRBJ2-2; no reliable D call. With 2 bases removed from V and 7 bases from J, the gap between germline ends came to 11 bases. Germline lookup yields CDR1 GTSNPN and CDR2 SVGIG (reference sequence). This CDR3 has 13 residues. CDR3 coding DNA: TGTGCCTGGAGTCCCCTTGGAGTCGGGGAGCTGTTTTTT. Its protein is CAWSPLGVGELFF.

This clone has a handful of counts. The chain recombines TRBV11-2 with TRBJ1-1; D remains ambiguous. V lost 0 bases and J lost 5, with 16 bases in between. The CDR3 sequence is 16 residues long. Germline V gives CDR1 SGHAT, CDR2 FQNNGV. The CDR3 bases are TGTGCCAGCAGCTTAGAGTTCTCGGGTAGAGGTACTGAAGCTTTCTTT. The encoded protein is CASSLEFSGRGTEAFF. Supplemented by reference TRBV11-2 and TRBJ1-1, the full variable domain reads EAGVAQSPRYKIIEKRQSVAFWCNPISGHATLYWYQQILGQGPKLLIQFQNNGVVDDSQLPKDRFSAERLKGVDSTLKIQPAKLEDSAVYLCASSLEFSGRGTEAFFGQGTRLTVV.

This clone was counted once. This chain links TRBV28 with TRBJ2-1, with D hard to call. Germline-derived CDR1 and CDR2 are MDHEN and SYDVKM. The length of the CDR3 is 11 residues. V lost 4 bases to trimming and J lost 6 bases, with 4 bases between them. The chain's CDR3 is CASSSLNEQFF. The CDR3 coding sequence is TGTGCCAGCAGTTCTCTCAATGAGCAGTTCTTC.

The chain links TRBV29-1 to TRBJ1-2, with D possibly being TRBD1 (5 bases). Germline CDR1 SQVTM, CDR2 ANQGSEA. V was pared by 4 bases and J by 6 bases, with 9 bases between. CDR3 length: 11 amino acids. This CDR3 is CSVGQINGYTF. For the CDR3, the DNA is TGCAGCGTTGGACAGATTAATGGCTACACCTTC.

In this sample, this clone turned up once. The CDR3 bases are TGTGCCAGCAGCCCACTCGGGACAGAAACCTACGAGCAGTACTTC. It encodes CASSPLGTETYEQYF. The J gene is TRBJ2-7, the V gene TRBV7-9, with 7 bases lining up with TRBD1. Germline CDR1 and CDR2: SEHNR and FQNEAQ (reference sequence). V shed 5 bases, J shed 2 bases, and the junction held 9 bases outside the gene matches. The length of the CDR3 is 15 residues.

The V and J genes are TRBV28 and TRBJ1-2, with 9 bases matching TRBD1. Trimming at V came to 5 bases and at J to 3 bases, leaving 10 bases not matched to a gene. This CDR3 has 16 residues. Germline V gene data show CDR1 as MDHEN and CDR2 as SYDVKM. The DNA of the CDR3 is TGTGCCAGCAGTGACGACAGGGGGGCTGGGGACTATGGCTACACCTTC. Protein sequence: CASSDDRGAGDYGYTF.

This chain links TRBV30 with TRBJ2-2; D may be TRBD2 (6 bases). V was clipped by 4 bases and J by 5 bases, with 17 bases between them. This CDR3 region has 15 residues. Germline V lookup: CDR1 GTSNPN, CDR2 SVGIG (reference sequence). This chain's CDR3 is CAWMEGPTFTGELFF. CDR3 in DNA: TGTGCCTGGATGGAGGGACCCACCTTTACCGGGGAGCTGTTTTTT.

This chain connects TRBV29-1 to TRBJ2-5, with 7 bases lining up with TRBD1. This CDR3 has 13 residues. V was clipped by 6 bases and J by 1 base; unmatched bases: 5. Germline lookup yields CDR1 SQVTM and CDR2 ANQGSEA. CDR3 nucleotides: TGCAGCGTCCGTGACAGGGTCCAAGAGACCCAGTACTTC. Amino acid sequence: CSVRDRVQETQYF.

The chain uses TRBV27 and TRBJ2-3; TRBD1 matches 8 bases. The CDR3 totals 15 residues. J gave up 0 bases and V 4 bases, and 3 bases lay outside the gene matches. CDR1 and CDR2 (germline): MNHEY, SMNVEV (reference sequence). CDR3 bases: TGTGCCAGCAGTTCTCCAGGGGGCAGCACAGATACGCAGTATTTT. It codes for CASSSPGGSTDTQYF.

V is TRBV13 and J is TRBJ2-7; TRBD2 matches 10 bases. Germline loops: CDR1 PRHDT, CDR2 FYEKMQ (reference sequence). This CDR3 is 15 amino acids long. Germline trimming cut 4 bases from V and 3 bases from J; bases unmatched to any gene: 6. CDR3 amino acids: CASSSQREGRYEQYF. CDR3 in DNA: TGTGCCAGCAGCTCCCAGCGGGAGGGCCGCTACGAGCAGTACTTC. Full variable domain (remainder filled in from reference TRBV13 and TRBJ2-7): AAGVIQSPRHLIKEKRETATLKCYPIPRHDTVYWYQQGPGQDPQFLISFYEKMQSDKGSIPDRFSAQQFSDYHSELNMSSLELGDSALYFCASSSQREGRYEQYFGPGTRLTVT.

The chain has TRBV7-8 and TRBJ1-2; 7 bases map to TRBD1. Trimming cost V 4 bases and J 3 bases; bases outside gene matches: 2. CDR1 and CDR2 (germline): SGHVS, FQNEAQ. The CDR3 has 13 residues. For the CDR3, the DNA is TGTGCCAGCAGCTCCGACAGGGACTATGGCTACACCTTC. Encoded protein: CASSSDRDYGYTF. Looking up the rest from reference TRBV7-8 and TRBJ1-2 gives the full variable domain: GAGVSQSPRYKVAKRGQDVALRCDPISGHVSLFWYQQALGQGPEFLTYFQNEAQLDKSGLPSDRFFAERPEGSVSTLKIQRTQQEDSAVYLCASSSDRDYGYTFGSGTRLTVV.

The gene calls are TRBV28 and TRBJ1-3; no clear D. The germline gives CDR1 MDHEN, CDR2 SYDVKM. V was trimmed by 10 bases and J by 0 bases, leaving 4 bases between them. The CDR3 consists of 11 residues. The CDR3 DNA reads TGTGCCACCAACTCTGGAAACACCATATATTTT. It specifies CATNSGNTIYF.

The rearrangement uses TRBV5-1 and TRBJ1-2, with 7 bases that match TRBD1. V was pared by 0 bases and J by 8 bases, with 7 bases of the junction left unmatched. The CDR3 is 14 residues long. Germline V gene lookup returns CDR1 SGHRS and CDR2 YFSETQ. The CDR3 region has the DNA TGCGCCAGCAGCTTGGGAGAACAGGGGCGAGGCTACACCTTC. Translation: CASSLGEQGRGYTF.

This clone was found once. V usage is TRBV12-5 and J usage is TRBJ1-1; tentative D call: TRBD1 (6 bases). V lost 0 bases, J lost 0 bases, and 20 bases lay in between. Germline V CDR1 and CDR2: LGHNT, FRNRAP. The CDR3 is 19 residues long. CDR3 amino acids: CASGLVLSGESWMNTEAFF. CDR3 bases: TGTGCTAGTGGTTTGGTACTTTCAGGGGAATCCTGGATGAACACTGAAGCTTTCTTT. The full variable domain, in which reference TRBV12-5 and TRBJ1-1 provide the parts outside the CDR3, is DARVTQTPRHKVTEMGQEVTMRCQPILGHNTVFWYRQTMMQGLELLAYFRNRAPLDDSGMPKDRFSAEMPDATLATLKIQPSEPRDSAVYFCASGLVLSGESWMNTEAFFGQGTRLTVV.

The rearrangement joins TRBV2 to TRBJ2-2, with D tentatively TRBD2 (6 bases). The CDR3 has 15 residues. V was shortened by 6 bases and J by 4 bases, with 15 bases between the two germline ends. Germline CDR1 and CDR2: SNHLY and FYNNEI. The CDR3 here is CASRGGDSPTGELFF. As DNA, the CDR3 is TGTGCCAGCAGGGGGGGAGACTCACCCACCGGGGAGCTGTTTTTT. Looking up the rest from reference TRBV2 and TRBJ2-2 gives the full variable domain: EPEVTQTPSHQVTQMGQEVILRCVPISNHLYFYWYRQILGQKVEFLVSFYNNEISEKSEIFDDQFSVERPDGSNFTLKIRSTKLEDSAMYFCASRGGDSPTGELFFGEGSRLTVL.

Here the CDR3 DNA reads TGCGCCAGCAGCCAAGTGCTAGCCTCCTACGAGCAGTACTTC. Translation: CASSQVLASYEQYF. V and J are TRBV4-1 and TRBJ2-7; TRBD2 might be the D (5 bases). The CDR3 is 14 residues long. Trimming cost V 1 base and J 0 bases, with 7 bases left between them. CDR1 and CDR2 (germline): MGHRA, YSYEKL.

The J gene is TRBJ2-3, the V gene TRBV4-3, with 11 positions matching TRBD2. This CDR3 is built from 17 residues. CDR1 and CDR2 (germline): LGHNA, YSLEER. The trim removed 1 base at V and 5 bases at J, leaving 8 bases unmatched. CDR3 nucleotides: TGCGCCAGCAGCCAAGCCGGGACTAGCGGTTCTATAGATACGCAGTATTTT. It yields the protein CASSQAGTSGSIDTQYF.

This clone was seen a single time. V and J are TRBV4-3 and TRBJ2-7; 7 bases are a match to TRBD2. Trimming cost V 4 bases and J 6 bases; bases outside gene matches: 15. The CDR3 spans 16 residues. Germline values: CDR1 LGHNA, CDR2 YSLEER. CDR3 in DNA: TGCGCCAGCAGCCCTCGGGTAGCGGGTTCCTCTAGCGAGCAGTACTTC. It is translated as CASSPRVAGSSSEQYF.

This chain uses TRBV6-2 or TRBV6-3 with TRBJ2-1; 14 nucleotides align to TRBD2. Germline CDR1 MNHEY, CDR2 SVGEGT. Trimming took 4 bases from V and 4 from J; bases not matched to a gene: 9. This CDR3 has 18 amino acids. As DNA, the CDR3 is TGTGCCAGCAGTTTCTCCGGACTAGCGGGAGGCCTATACAATGAGCAGTTCTTC. Translated, it gives CASSFSGLAGGLYNEQFF.

V is TRBV25-1 and J is TRBJ1-1; TRBD1 might be the D (5 bases). CDR3 length equals 16 residues. CDR1 MGHDK and CDR2 SYGVNS come from the germline V gene. Trimming cost V 4 bases and J 3 bases, with 18 bases left between them. CDR3 amino acids: CASSAWTPRGDTEAFF. The CDR3 DNA sequence: TGTGCCAGCAGTGCGTGGACACCCCGTGGGGACACTGAAGCTTTCTTT.

The CDR3 protein is CASSQEFGQDRNGYTF. CDR3 bases: TGCGCCAGCAGCCAAGAATTTGGCCAGGATAGGAATGGCTACACCTTC. The chain joins TRBV4-3 to TRBJ1-2, with no clear D. V lost 0 bases and J lost 6, with 17 bases in between. This CDR3 has 16 amino acids. Germline assignment: CDR1 LGHNA and CDR2 YSLEER.

The chain couples TRBV21-1 to TRBJ1-3; the table's D call TRBD1 went unverified against the DNA. TRBV21-1 is a known pseudogene. CDR3 length: 20 amino acids. CDR3 protein: CASSKAGGRDRTSSGNTIYF. CDR3 coding DNA: TGTGCCAGCAGCAAAGCTGGGGGCAGGGACAGAACGAGCTCTGGAAACACCATATATTTT.

This chain's CDR3 is CASSPRGGGLYNEQFF. The CDR3 DNA reads as TGTGCCAGCAGCCCCCGGGGGGGAGGCCTTTACAATGAGCAGTTCTTC. The chain has TRBV7-6 and TRBJ2-1, with 8 bases matching TRBD2. Per germline, CDR1 SGHVS and CDR2 FNYEAQ. The CDR3 is 16 residues long. V gave up 5 bases and J gave up 4 bases; unmatched junction bases: 10.

Of note for this clone: The junction departs from germline at one end; a sequencing error may be responsible. The chain is built from TRBV28 and TRBJ2-1; D perhaps matches TRBD2 (6 bases). Germline assignment: CDR1 MDHEN and CDR2 SYDVKM. This CDR3 region has 15 residues. The CDR3 protein is CACSIGLLSYNEQFF. CDR3 in DNA: TGTGCCTGCAGCATCGGACTACTCTCCTACAATGAGCAGTTCTTC.

The rearrangement joins TRBV5-4 to TRBJ1-3; tentative D call: TRBD1 (5 bases). V lost 4 bases, J lost 7 bases, and 15 bases lay in between. The V gene's germline CDR1 is SGHNT and CDR2 YYREEE (reference sequence). The CDR3 covers 14 residues. The CDR3 DNA is TGTGCCAGCAGCCCAGACAGAACAAGGAACACCATATATTTT. Translation gives CASSPDRTRNTIYF. Full variable domain (outside the CDR3, taken from reference TRBV5-4 and TRBJ1-3): ETGVTQSPTHLIKTRGQQVTLRCSSQSGHNTVSWYQQALGQGPQFIFQYYREEENGRGNFPPRFSGLQFPNYSSELNVNALELDDSALYLCASSPDRTRNTIYFGEGSWLTVV.